A single sample gave rise to the 19 T cell receptor beta chains below, sequenced in a study of identical twins. TCRdb re-analysed the 5' RACE reads in MiXCR, keeping a single row per CDR3 protein. The table lists around 300,000 distinct CDR3 sequences, roughly 8.6% of them singletons. These records were also assigned to another study, of yellow fever vaccine responses in identical twins.

Sample: memory (CD45RO+) T cells sorted from blood. These receptors were collected from a young woman in good health.

This clonotype appeared a few times. This chain links TRBV28 with TRBJ1-1; 7 nucleotides agree with TRBD1. V dropped 6 bases and J dropped 7; count of bases not matched to a gene: 2. This CDR3 is built from 11 residues. Germline-derived CDR1 and CDR2 are MDHEN and SYDVKM. The DNA of the CDR3 is TGTGCCAGCAGGGGGACAGTTGAAGCTTTCTTT. Its translation: CASRGTVEAFF.

This clonotype was seen a few times. The rearrangement joins TRBV7-9 to TRBJ2-3; either TRBD1 or TRBD2 may fit D (6 bases each). Germline-derived CDR1 and CDR2 are SEHNR and FQNEAQ (reference sequence). V lost 5 bases to trimming and J lost 6 bases, with 21 bases between them. This CDR3 comprises 16 residues. CDR3 region: CASSPRGGGGRDTQYF. The CDR3 bases are TGTGCCAGCAGCCCGCGTGGAGGGGGAGGTAGGGATACGCAGTATTTT.

At least ten counts were recorded for this clonotype. The J gene is TRBJ2-1, the V gene TRBV5-1, with 8 bases matching TRBD1. The trim removed 8 bases at V and 7 bases at J, leaving 8 bases unmatched. Germline CDR1 is SGHRS and CDR2 is YFSETQ. CDR3 size: 13 residues. CDR3 protein: CARTGADRNEQFF. As DNA, the CDR3 is TGCGCCAGGACAGGGGCCGATCGGAATGAGCAGTTCTTC.

This clonotype has a count of ten or more. This chain uses TRBV20-1 with TRBJ2-6; possibly TRBD2 for D (6 bases). Germline CDR1 reads DFQATT; CDR2 reads SNEGSKA (reference sequence). This CDR3 is 15 amino acids long. V shed 3 bases and J shed 2 bases, with 11 bases lying between them. CDR3 sequence reads: CSASRRRAGANVLTF. CDR3 DNA sequence: TGCAGTGCTAGCCGCCGGAGGGCTGGGGCCAACGTCCTGACTTTC.

Ten or more counts support this clonotype. The chain employs TRBV20-1 and TRBJ2-5, with 7 bases fitting TRBD1. The V segment lost 6 bases and the J segment 5 bases; nucleotides outside the gene matches: 6. Germline values: CDR1 DFQATT, CDR2 SNEGSKA (reference sequence). This CDR3 has 12 residues. The CDR3 reads CSARQGVETQYF. The CDR3 coding sequence is TGCAGTGCAAGACAGGGCGTGGAGACCCAGTACTTC.

The rearrangement uses TRBV5-6 and TRBJ1-5; D ambiguous. The germline V gene encodes CDR1 SGHDT and CDR2 YYEEEE. The CDR3 extends over 14 amino acids. Trimming pared 0 bases from V and 6 bases from J, leaving 10 bases between. The CDR3 region has the DNA TGTGCCAGCAGCTTGGTGTCCGAAGGTCAGCCCCAGCATTTT. It specifies CASSLVSEGQPQHF.

This clonotype showed up just a few times. The rearrangement uses TRBV2 and TRBJ2-1, with 7 bases aligning to TRBD2. V lost 4 bases to trimming and J lost 6 bases; unmatched junction nucleotides: 9. The CDR3 runs 15 residues. Germline lookup yields CDR1 SNHLY and CDR2 FYNNEI. The DNA of the CDR3 is TGTGCCAGCAGTGGGACCCGGGAGGTGGGCAATGAGCAGTTCTTC. Translating gives CASSGTREVGNEQFF.

This clonotype appeared many times. The chain uses TRBV12-3 or TRBV12-4 and TRBJ2-3; TRBD2 agrees at 7 bases. There are 16 residues in the CDR3. Trimming at V came to 6 bases and at J to 0 bases, leaving 9 bases not matched to a gene. CDR3 sequence reads: CASRFRLADSTDTQYF. In DNA form, the CDR3 reads TGTGCCAGCAGATTCCGACTAGCAGATAGCACAGATACGCAGTATTTT.

This clonotype was counted many times. This chain joins TRBV29-1 and TRBJ2-7; TRBD1 matches 7 bases. V was pared by 5 bases and J by 2 bases, with 3 bases of the junction left unmatched. Germline CDR1 reads SQVTM; CDR2 reads ANQGSEA. The CDR3 runs 12 residues. In DNA form, the CDR3 reads TGCAGCGTTCGGGACAGAGCCTACGAGCAGTACTTC. The encoded protein is CSVRDRAYEQYF.

This clonotype was counted at least ten times. V gene TRBV5-1 combines with J gene TRBJ1-1; D possibly corresponds to TRBD1 (6 bases). Germline V lookup: CDR1 SGHRS, CDR2 YFSETQ. This CDR3 is 13 amino acids long. Trimming took off 4 bases at V and 1 base at J, with 8 bases between the two ends. CDR3 DNA: TGCGCCAGCAGCAAGGGACAGAACACTGAAGCTTTCTTT. This codes for CASSKGQNTEAFF.

This clonotype was picked up many times. This chain joins TRBV12-3 or TRBV12-4 and TRBJ1-4; possibly TRBD1 for D (6 bases). The CDR3 contains 15 residues. Trimming pared 6 bases from V and 1 base from J, leaving 12 bases between. CDR3 nucleotide sequence: TGTGCCAGCAGCCCGAGGGGGGTAACTAATGAAAAACTGTTTTTT. Translated, it gives CASSPRGVTNEKLFF.

This clonotype was recorded at least ten times. The V gene is TRBV11-2, the J gene TRBJ2-4; TRBD1 matches at 10 bases. The CDR3 consists of 18 residues. CDR1 is SGHAT, CDR2 FQNNGV, per germline. Unmatched junction bases numbered 10, after V lost 5 bases and J lost 0 bases. CDR3 loop: CASSPGTGAALAKNIQYF. CDR3 DNA: TGTGCCAGCAGCCCCGGGACAGGGGCTGCACTAGCCAAAAACATTCAGTACTTC. The variable domain in full, with the rest retrieved from reference TRBV11-2 and TRBJ2-4, is EAGVAQSPRYKIIEKRQSVAFWCNPISGHATLYWYQQILGQGPKLLIQFQNNGVVDDSQLPKDRFSAERLKGVDSTLKIQPAKLEDSAVYLCASSPGTGAALAKNIQYFGAGTRLSVL.

V gene TRBV6-2 or TRBV6-3 combines with J gene TRBJ1-1; no clear D. Trimming pared 5 bases from V and 5 bases from J, leaving 9 bases between. Germline V gene data show CDR1 as MNHEY and CDR2 as SVGEGT. This CDR3 is built from 12 residues. CDR3 residues: CASSLKVTEAFF. The CDR3 DNA sequence: TGTGCCAGCAGTCTAAAGGTTACTGAAGCTTTCTTT.

This clonotype occurred many times. CDR3 amino acids: CASSIQTNYGYTF. The CDR3 region has the DNA TGTGCCAGCAGCATACAAACCAACTATGGCTACACCTTC. The chain links TRBV3-1 to TRBJ1-2; no firm D call. Trimming pared 5 bases from V and 2 bases from J, leaving 9 bases between. This CDR3 has 13 residues. The germline gives CDR1 LGHDT, CDR2 YNNKEL (reference sequence).

The sample holds a few counts of this clonotype. The V call is TRBV2, the J call TRBJ2-1; TRBD1 matches 11 bases. The trim removed 2 bases at V and 9 bases at J, leaving 27 bases unmatched. CDR1 and CDR2 from the germline V gene are SNHLY and FYNNEI. The CDR3 is 22 residues long. CDR3 sequence (DNA): TGTGCCAGCAGTGAAATCATCCACCGGACAGGGGGCAGGTTAGCGGGAGTATTTGAGCAGTTCTTC. Its translation is CASSEIIHRTGGRLAGVFEQFF.

This rearrangement joins TRBV7-2 to TRBJ2-1; D is unresolved. Germline V lookup: CDR1 SGHTA, CDR2 FQGNSA. Trimming removed 3 bases from V and 7 bases from J, with 10 bases in between. CDR3 length: 13 residues. The DNA for the CDR3 is TGTGCCAGCAGCTTCGGGTTAGCAAATGAGCAGTTCTTC. Protein: CASSFGLANEQFF.

The gene calls are TRBV3-1 and TRBJ2-2; maybe TRBD2 (6 bases). The CDR3 totals 13 residues. Germline values: CDR1 LGHDT, CDR2 YNNKEL (reference sequence). V lost 8 bases to trimming and J lost 5 bases, with 12 bases between them. The CDR3 protein is CASRGGGTGELFF. The CDR3 DNA reads TGTGCCAGCCGTGGTGGGGGGACCGGGGAGCTGTTTTTT.

The V and J genes are TRBV7-2 and TRBJ2-2; 10 bases are shared with TRBD2. The CDR3 is 12 residues long. The ends lost 5 bases at V and 15 bases at J; junction bases unmatched: 6. Germline V CDR1 and CDR2: SGHTA, FQGNSA. In DNA, the CDR3 is TGTGCCAGCAGCCTTGGACTAGCGGTGGTGTTTTTT. Translating it yields CASSLGLAVVFF.

The chain links TRBV14 to TRBJ2-3, with 9 bases identical to TRBD2. CDR3 length: 15 amino acids. J lost 8 bases, V lost 2 bases, and 8 bases had no gene match. Looked up from germline, CDR1 is SGHDN and CDR2 is FVKESK. CDR3 residues: CASSQRAGGASTQYF. The CDR3 nucleotides are TGTGCCAGCAGCCAACGAGCGGGAGGAGCGTCTACGCAGTATTTT. Together with reference TRBV14 and TRBJ2-3, the CDR3 gives the full variable domain: EAGVTQFPSHSVIEKGQTVTLRCDPISGHDNLYWYRRVMGKEIKFLLHFVKESKQDESGMPNNRFLAERTGGTYSTLKVQPAELEDSGVYFCASSQRAGGASTQYFGPGTRLTVL.